This T cell receptor beta chain was identified in a study of control samples from healthy donors and cancer patients. The CDR3 contains 11 residues. The germline V and J ends were trimmed by 4 bases and 3 bases, with 2 bases remaining between them. Germline assignment: CDR1 SGHTS and CDR2 YDEGEE. This table comes from immunoSEQ multiplex PCR, and its TCRdb copy is limited to in-frame clones, with some not included. The repertoire holds about 89,000 clones, with around nine tenths as singletons. This TCR came from a young man in good health. The sample comprised blood. The gene calls are TRBV5-8 and TRBJ1-5; D is undetermined. Written as DNA, the CDR3 is TGTGCCAGCAGCCTCAATCAGCCCCAGCATTTT. Amino acids: CASSLNQPQHF.